This T cell receptor beta chain was captured by sequencing in a study of blood T cell repertoires in COVID-19. The overall study: The analysed material was cDNA or gDNA that came from T cells, B-cell-depleted T cells, or PBMCs.

TCRdb's table, derived via immunoSEQ multiplex PCR, lists solely in-frame clones and lacks some. The data contain under 150,000 clones, around 88% of them singletons. This CDR3 has 14 amino acids. Germline V CDR1 and CDR2: SGHTA, FQGTGA. The V end was cut by 4 bases, the J end by 3 bases, with 12 bases between. Sequenced sample: peripheral blood. The V call is TRBV7-3, the J call TRBJ1-1; D unclear. The clonotype originates from a human donor in a cohort sampled during active COVID-19. The CDR3 DNA sequence: TGTGCCAGCAGCTACGCGGGGTTGGACACTGAAGCTTTCTTT. Protein product: CASSYAGLDTEAFF.